This T cell receptor (beta chain) emerged from a study of T cells after yellow fever vaccination. Study overall: Researchers used SMART-Seq v4 Ultra Low Input to prepare fractions that had low cell numbers.

CDR3 length: 16 residues. CDR1 is LNHDA, CDR2 SQIVND, per germline (reference sequence). Trimming took 1 base from V and 0 from J, leaving 10 bases between them. It was through 5'RACE template switching that TCR cDNA was made, with a universal primer site and UMIs added. TCRdb re-analysed the 5' RACE reads in MiXCR, keeping a single row per CDR3 protein. The table shows hundreds of thousands of distinct CDR3 sequences, with around 13% occurring only once. This clonotype came up a few times. What it binds is unknown. Study-wide findings and caveats: The presence of abundant clonotypes contaminating from the bulk population was possible in FACS-sorted repertoires.

The receptor was isolated from a man between 18 and 29 years old who received the YFV17D yellow fever vaccine. The sequencing used CD4+ T cells sorted from PBMCs, collected 15 days after the yellow fever booster vaccination. V gene TRBV19 combines with J gene TRBJ2-1, with D uncertain. As DNA, the CDR3 is TGTGCCAGTAGTATAGGGGGTCCTAGCTCCTACAATGAGCAGTTCTTC. Amino acid sequence: CASSIGGPSSYNEQFF.